A single sample gave rise to the 25 T cell receptor beta chains below, sequenced in a study of blood T cell repertoires in COVID-19. Sequenced by immunoSEQ multiplex PCR; TCRdb stores in-frame clones only, minus some. The sample lists about 260,000 clones, over 70% occurring once. The sequenced sample consisted of peripheral blood. The receptors stem from a woman between 35 and 50 years old who had recovered from COVID-19.

The chain combines TRBV5-4 with TRBJ1-4, with D uncertain. The V end was cut by 2 bases, the J end by 4 bases, with 15 bases between. The germline CDR1 and CDR2 sequences are SGHNT and YYREEE (reference sequence). This CDR3 comprises 16 residues. CDR3 region: CASSFFSALGNEKLFF. The CDR3 bases are TGTGCCAGCAGCTTTTTCTCGGCGCTAGGTAATGAAAAACTGTTTTTT.

The chain has TRBV6-5 and TRBJ2-7; perhaps TRBD1 as D (5 bases). CDR1 is MNHEY, CDR2 SVGAGI, per germline. CDR3 length: 15 amino acids. V was cut by 2 bases and J by 2 bases, with 13 bases left in between. This CDR3 is CASSYGWAGPYEQYF. CDR3 DNA: TGTGCCAGCAGTTACGGATGGGCAGGGCCCTACGAGCAGTACTTC.

This clone showed up just a few times. V and J are TRBV20-1 and TRBJ1-1; D call uncertain. The germline V gene has CDR1 DFQATT and CDR2 SNEGSKA (reference sequence). V gave up 3 bases and J gave up 3 bases, with 8 bases separating them. This CDR3 is 12 amino acids long. The DNA of the CDR3 is TGCAGTGCTAGTGTTACTGACACTGAAGCTTTCTTT. Its protein product is CSASVTDTEAFF.

This chain links TRBV7-6 with TRBJ2-3; TRBD1 matches 8 bases. J gave up 3 bases and V 5 bases, and 4 bases lay outside the gene matches. The CDR3 totals 14 residues. Germline lookup yields CDR1 SGHVS and CDR2 FNYEAQ. CDR3 protein: CASSPRTGTDTQYF. The CDR3 DNA follows: TGTGCCAGCAGCCCAAGGACAGGGACAGATACGCAGTATTTT. The full variable domain, completed using reference TRBV7-6 and TRBJ2-3, is GAGVSQSPRYKVTKRGQDVALRCDPISGHVSLYWYRQALGQGPEFLTYFNYEAQQDKSGLPNDRFSAERPEGSISTLTIQRTEQRDSAMYRCASSPRTGTDTQYFGPGTRLTVL.

In DNA, the CDR3 is TGTGCCAGCTCACCGTCCCGACAGGGGAACACCGGGGAGCTGTTTTTT. Protein: CASSPSRQGNTGELFF. The chain carries TRBV18 and TRBJ2-2, with 7 bases identical to TRBD1. Trimming removed 3 bases from V and 1 base from J; junction bases left unmatched: 5. CDR1 is KGHSH, CDR2 LQKENI, per germline. CDR3 length: 16 amino acids. The full variable domain, in which reference TRBV18 and TRBJ2-2 provide the parts outside the CDR3, is NAGVMQNPRHLVRRRGQEARLRCSPMKGHSHVYWYRQLPEEGLKFMVYLQKENIIDESGMPKERFSAEFPKEGPSILRIQQVVRGDSAAYFCASSPSRQGNTGELFFGEGSRLTVL.

CDR3 protein: CASTRLGLAGSEQYF. The DNA of the CDR3 is TGTGCCAGCACCCGTCTGGGACTAGCGGGGAGCGAGCAGTACTTC. The V and J genes are TRBV27 and TRBJ2-7; 13 bases are a match to TRBD2. The germline V gene encodes CDR1 MNHEY and CDR2 SMNVEV (reference sequence). The ends lost 7 bases at V and 6 bases at J; junction bases unmatched: 9. The CDR3 has 15 amino acids.

The chain joins TRBV4-1 to TRBJ2-1, with TRBD2 as a possible D gene (6 bases). Trimming pared 1 base from V and 9 bases from J, leaving 10 bases between. The germline V gene has CDR1 MGHRA and CDR2 YSYEKL. The length of the CDR3 is 13 residues. The CDR3 is CASSQGRRGEQFF. The CDR3 bases are TGCGCCAGCAGCCAAGGTCGGCGGGGTGAGCAGTTCTTC.

The chain links TRBV15 to TRBJ1-3; 12 bases match TRBD1. This CDR3 region has 19 residues. The V gene's germline CDR1 is LNHNV and CDR2 YYDKDF (reference sequence). Trimming took 0 bases from V and 3 from J; bases not matched to a gene: 9. Here the CDR3 reads CATSRDFLGQGAGGNTIYF. The CDR3 region has the DNA TGTGCCACCAGCAGAGATTTTCTGGGACAGGGGGCAGGTGGAAACACCATATATTTT.

The genes are TRBV4-3 and TRBJ2-1; a possible D gene is TRBD2 (5 bases). Trimming took off 0 bases at V and 8 bases at J, with 11 bases between the two ends. Per the germline V gene, CDR1 is LGHNA and CDR2 is YSLEER. The CDR3 is 14 residues long. Here the CDR3 DNA reads TGCGCCAGCAGCCAAGACGGCGGGCGCGATGAGCAGTTCTTC. Its translation: CASSQDGGRDEQFF.

The chain has TRBV11-2 and TRBJ1-2; the D gene is possibly TRBD1 (5 bases). CDR3 length equals 15 residues. V was shortened by 1 base and J by 8 bases, with 17 bases between the two germline ends. Germline values: CDR1 SGHAT, CDR2 FQNNGV. The CDR3 is CASSLGPGTREGYTF. The CDR3 coding sequence is TGTGCCAGCAGCTTAGGACCAGGGACTCGAGAGGGCTACACCTTC.

The chain is built from TRBV2 and TRBJ2-5, with D possibly being TRBD2 (5 bases). The V gene's germline CDR1 is SNHLY and CDR2 FYNNEI. Trimming removed 6 bases at V and 3 bases at J, with 11 bases between. The CDR3 length is 13 residues. CDR3 DNA: TGTGCCAGCAGCACTAGGAGGAAAGAGACCCAGTACTTC. Protein: CASSTRRKETQYF.

As DNA, the CDR3 is TGCGCCAGCAACTCGCCGGACAGGGGGCAAGAGACCCAGTACTTC. It codes for CASNSPDRGQETQYF. The chain is built from TRBV5-1 and TRBJ2-5, with 10 bases identical to TRBD1. V shed 6 bases, J shed 2 bases, and the junction held 7 bases outside the gene matches. Germline V gene data show CDR1 as SGHRS and CDR2 as YFSETQ. This CDR3 is 15 amino acids long.

The CDR3 is CASSLTVNQPQHF. The CDR3 DNA reads as TGTGCCAGCAGCCTGACAGTCAATCAGCCCCAGCATTTT. J is TRBJ1-5 and V is TRBV7-8; weak D call: TRBD1 (5 bases). The germline V and J ends were trimmed by 5 bases and 3 bases, with 8 bases remaining between them. Germline-derived CDR1 and CDR2 are SGHVS and FQNEAQ. The CDR3 has 13 amino acids.

The chain is built from TRBV2 and TRBJ2-7; 7 bases line up with TRBD2. Trimming removed 5 bases from V and 3 bases from J; junction bases left unmatched: 10. CDR1 and CDR2 from the germline V gene are SNHLY and FYNNEI. The CDR3 extends over 15 amino acids. In DNA form, the CDR3 reads TGTGCCAGCAGTCTACCGGGACTACTTAGCTACGAGCAGTACTTC. Protein: CASSLPGLLSYEQYF.

The rearrangement joins TRBV2 to TRBJ2-3, with a possible D match to TRBD2 (7 bases). Germline loops: CDR1 SNHLY, CDR2 FYNNEI. V was trimmed by 4 bases and J by 3 bases, leaving 11 bases between them. The CDR3 contains 14 residues. CDR3 protein: CASSGRGPTDTQYF. The CDR3 DNA is TGTGCCAGCAGTGGGCGGGGGCCGACAGATACGCAGTATTTT.

The rearrangement uses TRBV28 and TRBJ1-2; 7 nucleotides agree with TRBD1. CDR3 length: 14 amino acids. J was trimmed by 4 bases and V by 5 bases; bases with no gene match: 7. Per germline, CDR1 MDHEN and CDR2 SYDVKM. The CDR3 loop reads CASSAAGQLYGYTF. For the CDR3, the DNA is TGTGCCAGCAGTGCGGCGGGACAGCTCTATGGCTACACCTTC.

This sequence joins TRBV5-1 and TRBJ2-1, with TRBD2 identical over 9 bases. The germline V gene has CDR1 SGHRS and CDR2 YFSETQ. After removal of 4 bases from V and 6 bases from J, the junction contained 5 bases not matched to a gene. The length of the CDR3 is 14 residues. The CDR3 sequence: CASSTAGGGNEQFF. The CDR3 DNA sequence: TGCGCCAGCAGCACAGCGGGGGGAGGCAATGAGCAGTTCTTC. Drawing the rest from reference TRBV5-1 and TRBJ2-1, the complete variable domain is KAGVTQTPRYLIKTRGQQVTLSCSPISGHRSVSWYQQTPGQGLQFLFEYFSETQRNKGNFPGRFSGRQFSNSRSEMNVSTLELGDSALYLCASSTAGGGNEQFFGPGTRLTVL.

There are a few counts of this clone. This rearrangement joins TRBV5-1 to TRBJ1-1; a possible D gene is TRBD1 (6 bases). V dropped 4 bases and J dropped 6 bases, with 13 bases sitting between them. Germline V gene data show CDR1 as SGHRS and CDR2 as YFSETQ. The CDR3 has 13 residues. CDR3: CASSLTDRSEAFF. CDR3 nucleotide sequence: TGCGCCAGCAGCCTAACCGACAGGTCTGAAGCTTTCTTT.

V usage is TRBV7-8 and J usage is TRBJ2-5; TRBD1 aligns across 9 bases. V lost 8 bases and J lost 5; bases outside the gene matches: 9. Germline values: CDR1 SGHVS, CDR2 FQNEAQ. The CDR3 length is 14 residues. The CDR3 reads CASCPGTGLETQYF. For the CDR3, the DNA is TGTGCCAGCTGTCCCGGGACAGGGTTGGAGACCCAGTACTTC.

V and J are TRBV9 and TRBJ2-2, with unresolved D. The CDR3 is 16 residues long. V gave up 4 bases and J gave up 6 bases, with 19 bases separating them. Germline CDR1 reads SGDLS; CDR2 reads YYNGEE. The CDR3 is CASSPLGPLTAGELFF. Written as DNA, the CDR3 is TGTGCCAGCAGCCCGCTGGGTCCTCTTACAGCCGGGGAGCTGTTTTTT.

The chain recombines TRBV6-5 with TRBJ2-3; unclear D gene. Trimming pared 3 bases from V and 4 bases from J, leaving 11 bases between. Germline V CDR1 and CDR2: MNHEY, SVGAGI. The CDR3 extends over 14 amino acids. CDR3 in amino acids: CASSYVASADTQYF. The CDR3 DNA is TGTGCCAGCAGTTATGTGGCCAGCGCAGATACGCAGTATTTT.

CDR3 sequence reads: CASSVGQGLYEQYF. Here the CDR3 DNA reads TGTGCCAGCAGCGTGGGACAGGGACTGTACGAGCAGTACTTC. V is TRBV5-6 and J is TRBJ2-7, with TRBD1 matching over 9 bases. CDR1 is SGHDT and CDR2 is YYEEEE in the germline V gene. The V and J ends lost 4 bases and 4 bases, in that order; junction bases with no gene match: 6. The CDR3 is 14 residues long. Looking up the rest from reference TRBV5-6 and TRBJ2-7 gives the full variable domain: DAGVTQSPTHLIKTRGQQVTLRCSPKSGHDTVSWYQQALGQGPQFIFQYYEEEERQRGNFPDRFSGHQFPNYSSELNVNALLLGDSALYLCASSVGQGLYEQYFGPGTRLTVT.

This clone occurred a few times. The rearrangement uses TRBV6-1 and TRBJ2-1; 11 bases align to TRBD2. CDR3 length: 17 amino acids. V shed 1 base and J 7 bases; nucleotides not matched to a gene: 9. Per germline, CDR1 MNHNS and CDR2 SASEGT. CDR3 sequence reads: CASSEVLAGGPQNEQFF. The CDR3, as DNA: TGTGCCAGCAGTGAAGTTTTAGCGGGGGGGCCGCAAAATGAGCAGTTCTTC.

The V and J genes are TRBV19 and TRBJ2-5, with TRBD2 matching over 15 bases. The CDR3 extends over 15 amino acids. The V and J ends lost 5 bases and 5 bases, in that order; junction bases with no gene match: 3. The germline CDR1 and CDR2 sequences are LNHDA and SQIVND (reference sequence). CDR3 sequence (DNA): TGTGCCAGTAGTCGAGGGACTAGCGGGGGGGAGACCCAGTACTTC. This sequence encodes CASSRGTSGGETQYF.

The chain joins TRBV20-1 to TRBJ2-3; 9 nucleotides agree with TRBD2. The V gene's germline CDR1 is DFQATT and CDR2 SNEGSKA (reference sequence). V lost 3 bases to trimming and J lost 4 bases; unmatched junction nucleotides: 5. This CDR3 comprises 14 residues. The CDR3 here is CSASEAGGSDTQYF. CDR3 coding DNA: TGCAGTGCTAGTGAAGCGGGGGGCTCAGATACGCAGTATTTT.